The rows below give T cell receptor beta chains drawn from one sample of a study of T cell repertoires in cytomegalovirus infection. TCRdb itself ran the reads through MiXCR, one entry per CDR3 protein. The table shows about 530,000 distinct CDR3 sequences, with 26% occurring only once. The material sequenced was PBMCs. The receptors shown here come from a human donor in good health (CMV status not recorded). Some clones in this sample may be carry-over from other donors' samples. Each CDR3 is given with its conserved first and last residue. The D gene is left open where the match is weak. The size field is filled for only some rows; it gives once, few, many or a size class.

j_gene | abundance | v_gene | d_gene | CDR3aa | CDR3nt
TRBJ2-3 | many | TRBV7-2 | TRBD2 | CASSRLAPGGDTQYF | TGTGCCAGCAGCAGACTAGCCCCGGGGGGGGATACGCAGTATTTT
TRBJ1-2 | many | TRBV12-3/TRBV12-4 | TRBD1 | CASSPGTAYGYTF | TGTGCCAGCAGTCCCGGGACAGCCTATGGCTACACCTTC
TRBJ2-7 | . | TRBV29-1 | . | CSVTLLNYEQYF | TGCAGCGTAACACTCCTGAACTACGAGCAGTACTTC
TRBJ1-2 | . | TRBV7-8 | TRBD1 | CASSDTGGSNYGYTF | TGTGCCAGCAGTGACACAGGGGGTAGTAACTATGGCTACACCTTC
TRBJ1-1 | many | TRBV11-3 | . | CASSTRQENTEAFF | TGTGCCAGCAGCACGAGACAGGAGAACACTGAAGCTTTCTTT
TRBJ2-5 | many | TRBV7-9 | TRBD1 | CASSRTGSQETQYF | TGTGCCAGCAGCCGGACAGGAAGCCAAGAGACCCAGTACTTC
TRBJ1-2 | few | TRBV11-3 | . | CASSLGEWEKNIYGYTF | TGTGCCAGCAGCTTAGGAGAGTGGGAAAAGAACATCTATGGCTACACCTTC
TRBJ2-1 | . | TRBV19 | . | CASSSGSGHNEQFF | TGTGCCAGTAGTTCAGGATCGGGGCACAATGAGCAGTTCTTC
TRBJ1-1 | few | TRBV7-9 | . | CASSVQNTEAFF | TGTGCCAGCAGCGTTCAGAACACTGAAGCTTTCTTT
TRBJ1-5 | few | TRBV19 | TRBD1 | CASSIEAPGGTFGNQPQHF | TGTGCCAGTAGTATAGAGGCGCCAGGGGGGACCTTTGGCAATCAGCCCCAGCATTTT
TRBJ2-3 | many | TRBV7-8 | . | CASSLRTHTDTQYF | TGTGCCAGCAGCTTACGGACTCATACAGATACGCAGTATTTT
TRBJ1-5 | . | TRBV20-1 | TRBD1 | CSAIRDRGVSGQNQPQHF | TGCAGTGCAATTCGGGACAGGGGCGTTTCAGGGCAAAATCAGCCCCAGCATTTT
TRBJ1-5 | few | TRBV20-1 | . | CSARDRADTNQPQHF | TGCAGTGCTAGAGATCGCGCGGATACTAATCAGCCCCAGCATTTT
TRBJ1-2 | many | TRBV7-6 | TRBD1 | CASSTTGNSGYTF | TGTGCCAGCAGCACGACAGGGAATAGTGGCTACACCTTC
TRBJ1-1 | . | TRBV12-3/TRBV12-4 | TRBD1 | CASSFLGQGDTEAFF | TGTGCCAGCAGTTTCTTGGGACAGGGAGACACTGAAGCTTTCTTT
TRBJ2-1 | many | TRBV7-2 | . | CASSSPRRYNEQFF | TGTGCCAGCAGCTCACCTCGACGATACAATGAGCAGTTCTTC
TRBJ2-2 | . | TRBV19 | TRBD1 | CATWTGANTGELFF | TGTGCCACCTGGACAGGGGCGAACACCGGGGAGCTGTTTTTT
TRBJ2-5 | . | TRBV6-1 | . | CASSEAYRQGGETQYF | TGTGCCAGCAGTGAAGCTTATAGGCAGGGTGGGGAGACCCAGTACTTC
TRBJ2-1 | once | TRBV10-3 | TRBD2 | CAIGTSGFNEQFF | TGTGCCATCGGGACTAGCGGATTCAATGAGCAGTTCTTC
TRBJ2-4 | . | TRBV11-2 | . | CASSRGWSRSGVKNIQYF | TGTGCCAGCAGCCGTGGGTGGTCTCGGTCAGGGGTCAAAAACATTCAGTACTTC
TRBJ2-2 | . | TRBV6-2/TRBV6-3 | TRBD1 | CASSYWTGNTGELFF | TGTGCCAGCAGTTACTGGACAGGGAACACCGGGGAGCTGTTTTTT
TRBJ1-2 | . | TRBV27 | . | CASSLLQGAGYTF | TGTGCCAGCAGTTTATTGCAGGGAGCTGGCTACACCTTC
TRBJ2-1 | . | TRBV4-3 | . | CASSQAGARYQFF | TGCGCCAGCAGCCAAGCAGGCGCCAGGTACCAGTTCTTC
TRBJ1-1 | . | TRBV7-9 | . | CASSLGGKGSETEAFF | TGTGCCAGCAGCTTAGGGGGGAAGGGTTCGGAGACTGAAGCTTTCTTT
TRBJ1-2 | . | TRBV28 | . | CASSVPWGAYGYTF | TGTGCCAGCAGTGTCCCCTGGGGTGCCTATGGCTACACCTTC
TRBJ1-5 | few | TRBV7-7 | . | CASSYAGEGGNQPQHF | TGTGCCAGCAGCTACGCAGGGGAAGGAGGCAATCAGCCCCAGCATTTT
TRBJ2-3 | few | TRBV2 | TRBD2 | CASSPGLAGGHTQYF | TGTGCCAGCAGCCCGGGACTAGCGGGGGGACATACGCAGTATTTT
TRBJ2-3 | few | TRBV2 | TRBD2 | CASIAGGGDTQYF | TGTGCCAGCATAGCGGGAGGGGGAGATACGCAGTATTTT
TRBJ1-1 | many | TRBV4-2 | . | CASSQDRGSEAFF | TGTGCCAGCAGCCAAGATCGGGGATCCGAAGCTTTCTTT
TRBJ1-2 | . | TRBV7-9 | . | CASSDPGLLNYGYTF | TGTGCCAGCAGCGACCCCGGACTCCTTAACTATGGCTACACCTTC
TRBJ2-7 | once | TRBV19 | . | CASSVTISYEQYF | TGTGCCAGTAGTGTAACGATCTCCTACGAGCAGTACTTC
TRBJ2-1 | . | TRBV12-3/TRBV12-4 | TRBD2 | CASRRSGGTYNEQFF | TGTGCCAGCAGGAGGTCGGGAGGCACCTACAATGAGCAGTTCTTC
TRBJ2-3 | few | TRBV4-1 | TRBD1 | CASSQVGRDRAPSGYF | TGCGCCAGCAGCCAAGTCGGACGGGACAGGGCTCCTAGTGGGTATTTT
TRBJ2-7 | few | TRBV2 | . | CASSSPLRFLGYEQYF | TGTGCCAGCAGTAGCCCCTTGCGTTTCTTGGGGTACGAGCAGTACTTC
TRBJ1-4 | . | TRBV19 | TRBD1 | CASSAGPLGTARNEKLFF | TGTGCCAGTAGTGCCGGACCCCTGGGGACAGCCCGTAATGAAAAACTGTTTTTT
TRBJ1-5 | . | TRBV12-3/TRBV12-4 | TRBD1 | CASSLAGQGAYSNQPQHF | TGTGCCAGCAGTTTGGCGGGACAGGGGGCGTATAGCAATCAGCCCCAGCATTTT
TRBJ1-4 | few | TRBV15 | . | CATSSRTSTNEKLFF | TGTGCCACCAGCTCAAGGACGTCAACTAATGAAAAACTGTTTTTT
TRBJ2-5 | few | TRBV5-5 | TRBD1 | CASSPGQVAEETQYF | TGTGCCAGCAGCCCCGGACAGGTCGCCGAAGAGACCCAGTACTTC
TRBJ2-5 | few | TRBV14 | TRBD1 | CASSHGWGTEQETQYF | TGTGCCAGCAGCCATGGATGGGGGACAGAACAAGAGACCCAGTACTTC
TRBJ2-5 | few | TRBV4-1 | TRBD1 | CASSQEEGGGVTGGGETQYF | TGCGCCAGCAGCCAAGAAGAGGGGGGTGGTGTGACAGGGGGAGGCGAGACCCAGTACTTC
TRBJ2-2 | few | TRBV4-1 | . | CASSQDVARAGELFF | TGCGCCAGCAGCCAAGATGTGGCCAGGGCCGGGGAGCTGTTTTTT
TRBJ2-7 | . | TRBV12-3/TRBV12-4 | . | CASMSSGYEQYF | TGTGCCAGCATGTCGTCAGGGTACGAGCAGTACTTC
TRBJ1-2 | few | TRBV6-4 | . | CASSPTLNYGYTF | TGTGCCAGCAGTCCAACACTTAACTATGGCTACACCTTC
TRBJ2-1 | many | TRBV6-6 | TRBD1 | CASSSGQGYNEQFF | TGTGCCAGCAGTTCCGGACAGGGGTACAATGAGCAGTTCTTC
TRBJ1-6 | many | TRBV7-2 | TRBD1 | CASSTDRDTSPLHF | TGTGCCAGCAGTACGGACAGGGATACTTCACCCCTCCACTTT
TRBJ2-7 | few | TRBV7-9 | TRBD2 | CASSLVKLAGDLREQYF | TGTGCCAGCAGCTTAGTGAAGCTAGCGGGAGACTTGAGAGAGCAGTACTTC
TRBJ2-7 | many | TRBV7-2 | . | CASSFLSGLNEQYF | TGTGCCAGCAGCTTCCTTTCGGGGTTAAACGAGCAGTACTTC
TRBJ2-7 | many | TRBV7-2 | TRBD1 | CASSWDRAYEQYF | TGTGCCAGCAGCTGGGACAGGGCCTACGAGCAGTACTTC
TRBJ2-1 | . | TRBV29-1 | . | CSVGSRGNYNEQFF | TGCAGCGTTGGGTCCAGGGGAAATTACAATGAGCAGTTCTTC
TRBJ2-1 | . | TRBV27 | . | CASSINAAGGYNEQFF | TGTGCCAGCAGTATTAACGCGGCTGGGGGCTACAATGAGCAGTTCTTC